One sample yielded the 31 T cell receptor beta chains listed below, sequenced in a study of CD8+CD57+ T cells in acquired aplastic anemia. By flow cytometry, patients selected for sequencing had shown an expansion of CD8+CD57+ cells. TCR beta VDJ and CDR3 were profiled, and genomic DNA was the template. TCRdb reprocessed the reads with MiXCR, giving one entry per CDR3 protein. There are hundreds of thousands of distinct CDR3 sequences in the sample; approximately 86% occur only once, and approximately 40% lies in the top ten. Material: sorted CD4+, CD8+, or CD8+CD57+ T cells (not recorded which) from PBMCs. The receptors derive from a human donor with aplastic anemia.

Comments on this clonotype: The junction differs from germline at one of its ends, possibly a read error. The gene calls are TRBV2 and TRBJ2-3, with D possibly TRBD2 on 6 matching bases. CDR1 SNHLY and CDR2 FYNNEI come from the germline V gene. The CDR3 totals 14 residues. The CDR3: CASGGRERDDTQFF. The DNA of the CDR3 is TGTGCCAGCGGAGGGCGGGAACGGGATGATACGCAGTTTTTT. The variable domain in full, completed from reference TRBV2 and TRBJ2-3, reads EPEVTQTPSHQVTQMGQEVILRCVPISNHLYFYWYRQILGQKVEFLVSFYNNEISEKSEIFDDQFSVERPDGSNFTLKIRSTKLEDSAMYFCASGGRERDDTQFFGPGTRLTVL.

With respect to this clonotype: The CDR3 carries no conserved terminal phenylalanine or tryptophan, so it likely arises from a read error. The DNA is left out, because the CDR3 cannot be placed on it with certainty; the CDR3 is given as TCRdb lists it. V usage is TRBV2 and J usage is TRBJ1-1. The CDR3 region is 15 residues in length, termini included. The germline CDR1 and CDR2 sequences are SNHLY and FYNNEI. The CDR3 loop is CASGAGGGVRTESFP.

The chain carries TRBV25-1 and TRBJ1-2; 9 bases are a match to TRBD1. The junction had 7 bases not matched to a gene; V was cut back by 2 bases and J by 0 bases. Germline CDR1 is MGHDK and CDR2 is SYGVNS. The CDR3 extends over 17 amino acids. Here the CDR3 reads CASSEPGTGLANYGYTF. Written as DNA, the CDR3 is TGTGCCAGCAGTGAACCCGGGACAGGGCTAGCTAACTATGGCTACACCTTC.

The CDR3 region has the DNA TGCAGTGCTAACGACGGGGGGGGCACAGATACGCAGTATTTT. Amino acids: CSANDGGGTDTQYF. The rearrangement joins TRBV20-1 to TRBJ2-3; 8 positions match TRBD2. The CDR3 is 14 amino acids. From germline, CDR1 is DFQATT and CDR2 SNEGSKA (reference sequence). Trimming cost V 4 bases and J 1 base; bases outside gene matches: 4.

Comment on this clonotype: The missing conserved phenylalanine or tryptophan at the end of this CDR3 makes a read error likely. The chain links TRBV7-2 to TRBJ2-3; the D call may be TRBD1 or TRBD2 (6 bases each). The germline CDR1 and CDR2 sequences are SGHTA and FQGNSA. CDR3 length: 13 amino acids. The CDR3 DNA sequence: TGTGCCAGCGGCTTCGGGGGCACAGCTACGCAGTATTAT. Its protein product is CASGFGGTATQYY.

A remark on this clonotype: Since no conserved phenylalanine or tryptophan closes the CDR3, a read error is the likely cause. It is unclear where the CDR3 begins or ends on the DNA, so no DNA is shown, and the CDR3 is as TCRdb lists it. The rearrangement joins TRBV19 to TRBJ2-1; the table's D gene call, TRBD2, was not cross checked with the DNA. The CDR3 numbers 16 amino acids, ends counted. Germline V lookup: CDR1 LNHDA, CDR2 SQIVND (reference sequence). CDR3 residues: CASSIAGGGASEEHFV.

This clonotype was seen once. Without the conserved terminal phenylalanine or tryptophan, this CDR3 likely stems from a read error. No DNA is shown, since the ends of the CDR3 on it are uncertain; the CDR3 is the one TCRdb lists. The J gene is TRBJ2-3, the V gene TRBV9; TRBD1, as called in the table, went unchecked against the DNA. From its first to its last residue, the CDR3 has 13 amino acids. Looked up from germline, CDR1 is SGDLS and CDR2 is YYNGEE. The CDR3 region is CASSGGAADTYEL.

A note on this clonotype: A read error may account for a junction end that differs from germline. CDR3 sequence (DNA): TGTGCCAGCAGTGGCCGCGACCTAGCCTACCAGCAGTACTTC. Amino acids: CASSGRDLAYQQYF. V and J are TRBV2 and TRBJ2-7, with D possibly being TRBD2 (5 bases). Germline V gene lookup returns CDR1 SNHLY and CDR2 FYNNEI. There are 14 residues in the CDR3. The whole variable domain, remainder taken from reference TRBV2 and TRBJ2-7, is EPEVTQTPSHQVTQMGQEVILRCVPISNHLYFYWYRQILGQKVEFLVSFYNNEISEKSEIFDDQFSVERPDGSNFTLKIRSTKLEDSAMYFCASSGRDLAYQQYFGPGTRLTVT.

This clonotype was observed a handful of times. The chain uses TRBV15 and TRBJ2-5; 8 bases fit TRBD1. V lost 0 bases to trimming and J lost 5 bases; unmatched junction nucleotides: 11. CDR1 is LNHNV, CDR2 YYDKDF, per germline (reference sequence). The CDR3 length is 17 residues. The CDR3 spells CATSRDRGTGQGETQYF. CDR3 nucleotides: TGTGCCACCAGCAGAGATAGGGGGACAGGCCAAGGGGAGACCCAGTACTTC.

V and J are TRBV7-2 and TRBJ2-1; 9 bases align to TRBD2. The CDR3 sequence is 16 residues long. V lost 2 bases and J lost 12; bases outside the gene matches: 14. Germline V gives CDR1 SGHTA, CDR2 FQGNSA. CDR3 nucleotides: TGTGCCAGCAGCTTACAACTGAGCGGGGGGAGCCATGTGCAGTTCTTC. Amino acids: CASSLQLSGGSHVQFF.

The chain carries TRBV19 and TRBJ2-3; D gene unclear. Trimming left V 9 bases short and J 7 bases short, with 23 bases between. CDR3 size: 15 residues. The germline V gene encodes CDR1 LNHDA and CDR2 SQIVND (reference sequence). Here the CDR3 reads CASSLMGGANNTQYF. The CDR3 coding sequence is TGTGCCAGCAGTTTAATGGGCGGAGCCAACAATACGCAGTATTTT.

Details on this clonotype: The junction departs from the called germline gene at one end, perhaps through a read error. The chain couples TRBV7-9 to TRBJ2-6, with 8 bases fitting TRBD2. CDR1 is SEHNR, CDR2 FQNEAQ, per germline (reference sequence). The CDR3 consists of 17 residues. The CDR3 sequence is CASSLAGVYWANVVLTF. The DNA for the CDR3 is TGTGCCAGCAGCCTAGCGGGTGTCTACTGGGCCAACGTCGTCCTGACTTTC.

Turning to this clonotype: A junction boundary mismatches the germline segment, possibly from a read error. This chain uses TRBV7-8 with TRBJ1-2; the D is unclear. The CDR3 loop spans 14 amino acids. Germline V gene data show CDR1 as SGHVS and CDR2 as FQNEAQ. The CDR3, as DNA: TGTGCCAGCAGCTTAGGGCGGGGTCATCATCGGCAGACTTTC. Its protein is CASSLGRGHHRQTF. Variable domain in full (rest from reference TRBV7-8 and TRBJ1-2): GAGVSQSPRYKVAKRGQDVALRCDPISGHVSLFWYQQALGQGPEFLTYFQNEAQLDKSGLPSDRFFAERPEGSVSTLKIQRTQQEDSAVYLCASSLGRGHHRQTFGSGTRLTVV.

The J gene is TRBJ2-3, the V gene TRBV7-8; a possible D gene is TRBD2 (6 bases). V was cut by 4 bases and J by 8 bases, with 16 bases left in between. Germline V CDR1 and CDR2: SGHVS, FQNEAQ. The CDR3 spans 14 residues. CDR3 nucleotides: TGTGCCAGCAGCTCCGGGGGTACGGCCGGTACGCAGTATTTT. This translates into CASSSGGTAGTQYF.

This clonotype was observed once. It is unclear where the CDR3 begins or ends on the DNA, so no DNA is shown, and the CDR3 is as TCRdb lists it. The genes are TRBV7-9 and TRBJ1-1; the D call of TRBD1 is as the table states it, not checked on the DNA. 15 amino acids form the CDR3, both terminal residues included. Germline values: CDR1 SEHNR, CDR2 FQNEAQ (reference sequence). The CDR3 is CASSWEHEQFFGAFF.

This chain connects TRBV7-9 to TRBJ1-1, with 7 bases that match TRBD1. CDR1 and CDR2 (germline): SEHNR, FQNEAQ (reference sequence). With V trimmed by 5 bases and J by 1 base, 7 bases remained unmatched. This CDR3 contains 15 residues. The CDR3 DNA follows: TGTGCCAGCAGCCCCAGGGGGGCCTGGAACACTGAAGCTTTCTTT. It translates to CASSPRGAWNTEAFF.

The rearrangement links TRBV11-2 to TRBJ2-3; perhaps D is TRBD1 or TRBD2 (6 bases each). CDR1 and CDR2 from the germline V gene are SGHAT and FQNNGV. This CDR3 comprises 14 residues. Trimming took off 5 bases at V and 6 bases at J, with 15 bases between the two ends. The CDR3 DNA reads TGTGCCAGCAGCCATACAGGGACTCCCGATACGCAGTATTTT. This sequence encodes CASSHTGTPDTQYF.

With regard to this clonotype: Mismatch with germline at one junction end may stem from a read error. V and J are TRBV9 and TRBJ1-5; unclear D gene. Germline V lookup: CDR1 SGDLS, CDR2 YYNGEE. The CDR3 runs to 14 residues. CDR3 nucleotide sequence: TGTGCCAGCAGCGTAGCGTCAGATACTCAGCCTCAGCATTTT. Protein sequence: CASSVASDTQPQHF.

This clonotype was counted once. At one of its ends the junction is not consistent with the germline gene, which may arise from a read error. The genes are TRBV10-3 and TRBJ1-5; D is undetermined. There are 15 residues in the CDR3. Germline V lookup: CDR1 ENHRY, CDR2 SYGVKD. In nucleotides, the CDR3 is TGTGCCATCAGCGAGGCTGCCGTTAACAATCAGACCCAGCATTTT. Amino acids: CAISEAAVNNQTQHF.

The CDR3 DNA reads as TGTGCCAGCGTAAGGGGTGCGGAGTGGGCTGCCGCTTTCTTT. It specifies CASVRGAEWAAAFF. The chain has TRBV15 and TRBJ1-1, with TRBD1 as a possible D gene (5 bases). The CDR3 has 14 amino acids. V was shortened by 10 bases and J by 11 bases, with 26 bases between the two germline ends. The germline V gene encodes CDR1 LNHNV and CDR2 YYDKDF (reference sequence).

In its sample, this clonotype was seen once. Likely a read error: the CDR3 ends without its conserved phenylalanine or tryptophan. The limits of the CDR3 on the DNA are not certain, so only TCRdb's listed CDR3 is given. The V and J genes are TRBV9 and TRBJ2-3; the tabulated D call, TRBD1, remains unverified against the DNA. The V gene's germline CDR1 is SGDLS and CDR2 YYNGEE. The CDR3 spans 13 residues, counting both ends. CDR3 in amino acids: CASSPWSSGANDL.

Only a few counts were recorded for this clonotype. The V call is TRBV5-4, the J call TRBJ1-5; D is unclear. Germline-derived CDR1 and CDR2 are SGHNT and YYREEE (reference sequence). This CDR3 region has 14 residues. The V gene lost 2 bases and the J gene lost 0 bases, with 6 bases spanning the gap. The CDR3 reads CASSFTSSNQPQHF. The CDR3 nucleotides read TGTGCCAGCAGCTTTACTAGTAGCAATCAGCCCCAGCATTTT.

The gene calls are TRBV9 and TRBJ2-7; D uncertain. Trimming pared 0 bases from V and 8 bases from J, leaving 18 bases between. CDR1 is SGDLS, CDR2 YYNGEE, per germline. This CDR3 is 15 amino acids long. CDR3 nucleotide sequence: TGTGCCAGCAGCGTAGGAGGTGGGAACTACGAGCAGCAGTACGTC. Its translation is CASSVGGGNYEQQYV.

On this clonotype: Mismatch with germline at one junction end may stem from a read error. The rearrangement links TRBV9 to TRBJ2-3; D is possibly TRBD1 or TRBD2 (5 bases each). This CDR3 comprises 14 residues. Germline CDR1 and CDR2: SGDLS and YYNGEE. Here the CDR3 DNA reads TGTGCCAGCAGTGGTGAGGCAGGGCACACCGGGGAGCATTTT. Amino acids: CASSGEAGHTGEHF.

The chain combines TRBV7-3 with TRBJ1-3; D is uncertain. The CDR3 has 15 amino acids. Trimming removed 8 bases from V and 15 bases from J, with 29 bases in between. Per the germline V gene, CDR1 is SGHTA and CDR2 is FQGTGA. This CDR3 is CASSRAAVSGNPRYF. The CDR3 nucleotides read TGTGCCAGCTCAAGAGCGGCAGTCTCTGGTAACCCCAGATATTTT.

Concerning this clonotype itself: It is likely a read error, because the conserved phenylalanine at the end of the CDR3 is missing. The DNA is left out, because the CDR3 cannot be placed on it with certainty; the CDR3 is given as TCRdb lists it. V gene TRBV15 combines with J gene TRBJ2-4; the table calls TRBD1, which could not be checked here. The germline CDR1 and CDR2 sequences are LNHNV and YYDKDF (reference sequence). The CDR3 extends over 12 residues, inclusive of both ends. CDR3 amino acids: CASGGGGDIQSL.

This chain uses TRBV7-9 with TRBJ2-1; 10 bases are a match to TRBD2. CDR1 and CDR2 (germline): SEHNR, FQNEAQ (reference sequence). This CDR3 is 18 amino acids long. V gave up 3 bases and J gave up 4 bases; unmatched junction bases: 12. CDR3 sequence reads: CASSFQRSGGVLYNEQFF. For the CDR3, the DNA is TGTGCCAGCAGCTTTCAAAGAAGCGGGGGGGTGTTGTACAATGAGCAGTTCTTC.

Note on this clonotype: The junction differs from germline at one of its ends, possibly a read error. CDR3 in amino acids: CASSKDRDSTSSTF. The CDR3, as DNA: TGTGCCAGCAGCAAGGACAGGGATTCTACGAGCAGTACTTTT. V is TRBV7-9 and J is TRBJ2-3; 8 nucleotides agree with TRBD1. CDR3 length: 14 amino acids. Germline V CDR1 and CDR2: SEHNR, FQNEAQ (reference sequence). Full variable domain (missing parts from reference TRBV7-9 and TRBJ2-3): DTGVSQNPRHKITKRGQNVTFRCDPISEHNRLYWYRQTLGQGPEFLTYFQNEAQLEKSRLLSDRFSAERPKGSFSTLEIQRTEQGDSAMYLCASSKDRDSTSSTFGPGTRLTVL.

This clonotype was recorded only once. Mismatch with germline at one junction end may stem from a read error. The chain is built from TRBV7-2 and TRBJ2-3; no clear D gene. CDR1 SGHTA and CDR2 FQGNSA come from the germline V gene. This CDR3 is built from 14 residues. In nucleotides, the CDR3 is TGTGCCAGCAGCTTCGCGGAGCGTCCAGAAACGCATTATTTT. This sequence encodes CASSFAERPETHYF.

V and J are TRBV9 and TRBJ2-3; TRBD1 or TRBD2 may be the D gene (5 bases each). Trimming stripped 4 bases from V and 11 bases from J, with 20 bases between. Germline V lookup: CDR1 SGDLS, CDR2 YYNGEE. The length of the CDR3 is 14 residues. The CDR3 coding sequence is TGTGCCAGCAGCCTTGGGGGAGTTGGGGGAGAGCAGTATTTT. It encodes CASSLGGVGGEQYF.

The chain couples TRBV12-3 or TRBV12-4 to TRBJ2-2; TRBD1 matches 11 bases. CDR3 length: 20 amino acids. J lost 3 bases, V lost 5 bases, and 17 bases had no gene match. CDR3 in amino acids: CASSEPAFEDRGLDTGELFF. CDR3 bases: TGTGCCAGCAGTGAACCCGCCTTCGAGGACAGGGGGCTCGACACCGGGGAGCTGTTTTTT.